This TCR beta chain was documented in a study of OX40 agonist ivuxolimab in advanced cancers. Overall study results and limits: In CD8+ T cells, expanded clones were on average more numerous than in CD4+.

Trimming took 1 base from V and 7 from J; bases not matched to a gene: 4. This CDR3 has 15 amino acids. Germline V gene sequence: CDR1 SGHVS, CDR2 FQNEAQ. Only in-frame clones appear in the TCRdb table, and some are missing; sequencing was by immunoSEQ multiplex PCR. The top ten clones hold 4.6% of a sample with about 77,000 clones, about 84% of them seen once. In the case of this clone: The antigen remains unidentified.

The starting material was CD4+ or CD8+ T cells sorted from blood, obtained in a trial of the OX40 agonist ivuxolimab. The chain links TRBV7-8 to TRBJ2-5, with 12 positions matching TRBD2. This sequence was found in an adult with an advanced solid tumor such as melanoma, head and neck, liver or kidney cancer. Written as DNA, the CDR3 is TGTGCCAGCAGCTTAGAGACTAGCGGGAGAGGGACCCAGTACTTC. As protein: CASSLETSGRGTQYF.